The text below deals with one T cell receptor beta chain. Profiling relied on immunoSEQ multiplex PCR, and the TCRdb table lists in-frame clones only, not all of them. The table has roughly 40,000 clones, around 83% seen once. This record comes from a study of PD-L1 blockade in urothelial cancer. CDR1 is LNHDA and CDR2 is SQIVND in the germline V gene (reference sequence). The CDR3 has 15 amino acids. The J segment lost 2 bases and the V segment lost 1 base, leaving 3 bases of the junction unmatched. J is TRBJ2-7 and V is TRBV19; TRBD1 agrees at 9 bases. This receptor was identified in a man in his fifties or sixties with urothelial cancer. This specimen consisted of PBMCs, obtained around atezolizumab (anti-PD-L1) treatment. CDR3 protein: CASSIGGTGPYEQYF. CDR3 bases: TGTGCCAGTAGTATAGGCGGGACAGGGCCCTACGAGCAGTACTTC.